This TCR beta chain derives from a study of T cells in Graves' hyperthyroidism and ophthalmopathy. For the study at large: At the time of initial diagnosis and before any treatment, peripheral blood was collected.

V lost 8 bases and J lost 4, with 21 bases in between. The CDR3 consists of 16 residues. Germline CDR1 LNHDA, CDR2 SQIVND (reference sequence). Authors of the study amplified TCR beta CDR3 regions from RNA transcripts. The TCR CDR3 was amplified in a first-round RT-PCR using the HTBI primer set. From the multiplex PCR reads, TCRdb called clonotypes with MiXCR, one entry per CDR3 protein. This table holds 490,000 or so distinct CDR3 sequences, roughly 23% found once. This clonotype appeared a few times. At least 3 on the Clinical Activity Score was recorded for ophthalmopathy patients, who also had NOSPECS grade at least 4 and duration under 3 months. PBMCs were derived from around 10 ml fresh peripheral blood.

This TCR derives from a woman aged 70-85 years with Graves' ophthalmopathy. The sequenced sample was blood. The genes are TRBV19 and TRBJ2-1, with D possibly matching TRBD2 (6 bases). The CDR3 here is CASGDHGGRTYNEQFF. As DNA, the CDR3 is TGTGCCAGTGGCGATCACGGGGGTCGGACGTACAATGAGCAGTTCTTC.